These T cell receptor beta chains were read from a single sample in a study of blood T cell repertoires in COVID-19. The method was immunoSEQ multiplex PCR; TCRdb's version includes in-frame clones alone and lacks a portion of them. The table lists 200,000 or so clones, about 87% of them singletons, with 2% to 3% in the top ten. The sample consisted of PBMCs or T cells enriched from blood (not recorded which). All receptors come from a woman aged 40 to 50 with acute COVID-19. The CDR3 runs from the conserved cysteine through the conserved F or W. Fields, in order: D gene, CDR3 length, clone size, V gene, J gene, CDR3 DNA, CDR3 protein. D genes are given only for firm matches. The size entry is marked missing in some rows and otherwise reads once, few, many or a size class.

d_gene: TRBD1; len: 14; abundance: .; v_gene: TRBV27; j_gene: TRBJ2-1; CDR3nt: TGTGCCAGCAGTCTCCGGGACAGGGGCATCGGGCAGTTCTTC; CDR3aa: CASSLRDRGIGQFF
d_gene: .; len: 15; abundance: .; v_gene: TRBV12-5; j_gene: TRBJ1-5; CDR3nt: TGTGCTAGTGGTTTGCCGGGACATAGCAATCAGCCCCAGCATTTT; CDR3aa: CASGLPGHSNQPQHF
d_gene: TRBD1; len: 17; abundance: .; v_gene: TRBV7-8; j_gene: TRBJ1-6; CDR3nt: TGTGCCAGCAGCTCTCTAGGACAGGGGGCGCTCGGATCACCCCTCCACTTT; CDR3aa: CASSSLGQGALGSPLHF
d_gene: TRBD2; len: 16; abundance: .; v_gene: TRBV7-2; j_gene: TRBJ2-3; CDR3nt: TGTGCCAGCAGCCAGGGGCTAGCGGGAGTTGCAGATACGCAGTATTTT; CDR3aa: CASSQGLAGVADTQYF
d_gene: .; len: 15; abundance: .; v_gene: TRBV7-2; j_gene: TRBJ2-5; CDR3nt: TGTGCCAGCAGCCCGCGTGCTCCCAATCGAGAGACCCAGTACTTC; CDR3aa: CASSPRAPNRETQYF
d_gene: TRBD1; len: 14; abundance: .; v_gene: TRBV5-1; j_gene: TRBJ1-1; CDR3nt: TGCGCCAGCAGCTTGGGGACAGGGGGCACTGAAGCTTTCTTT; CDR3aa: CASSLGTGGTEAFF
d_gene: .; len: 11; abundance: .; v_gene: TRBV12-5; j_gene: TRBJ2-2; CDR3nt: TGTGCTAGTGGTGAGGGAGGGGAGCTGTTTTTT; CDR3aa: CASGEGGELFF
d_gene: .; len: 13; abundance: .; v_gene: TRBV10-3; j_gene: TRBJ1-1; CDR3nt: TGTGCCATCGGCCGGGACTTGAACACTGAAGCTTTCTTT; CDR3aa: CAIGRDLNTEAFF
d_gene: .; len: 14; abundance: .; v_gene: TRBV27; j_gene: TRBJ1-6; CDR3nt: TGTGCCAGCAGCCCGGGACAACGAAATTCACCCCTCCACTTT; CDR3aa: CASSPGQRNSPLHF
d_gene: .; len: 14; abundance: .; v_gene: TRBV7-9; j_gene: TRBJ1-2; CDR3nt: TGTGCCAGCAGCCCACGGTCGACAGTGGGAGGCTACACCTTC; CDR3aa: CASSPRSTVGGYTF
d_gene: TRBD2; len: 15; abundance: .; v_gene: TRBV6-4; j_gene: TRBJ2-3; CDR3nt: TGTGCCAGCAGTGACTACGGGGGGGCGGCAGATACGCAGTATTTT; CDR3aa: CASSDYGGAADTQYF
d_gene: .; len: 11; abundance: .; v_gene: TRBV20-1; j_gene: TRBJ2-4; CDR3nt: TGCAGTGCTAGAGTGGAGGGCATTCAGTACTTC; CDR3aa: CSARVEGIQYF
d_gene: TRBD2; len: 13; abundance: .; v_gene: TRBV7-2; j_gene: TRBJ2-5; CDR3nt: TGTGCCAGCGGTCGGGGGGGCCTCGAGACCCAGTACTTC; CDR3aa: CASGRGGLETQYF
d_gene: .; len: 14; abundance: once; v_gene: TRBV24-1; j_gene: TRBJ2-2; CDR3nt: TGTGCCACCAGTGGACAGCCAAACACCGGGGAGCTGTTTTTT; CDR3aa: CATSGQPNTGELFF
d_gene: .; len: 15; abundance: few; v_gene: TRBV30; j_gene: TRBJ2-3; CDR3nt: TGTGCCTGGATCGGCCGCGGCCTCCGATCAGATACGCAGTATTTT; CDR3aa: CAWIGRGLRSDTQYF
d_gene: TRBD2; len: 15; abundance: .; v_gene: TRBV11-2; j_gene: TRBJ2-7; CDR3nt: TGTGCCAGCAGCCTCGCCGGGCGGGGGAACTACGAGCAGTACTTC; CDR3aa: CASSLAGRGNYEQYF
d_gene: TRBD1; len: 14; abundance: .; v_gene: TRBV29-1; j_gene: TRBJ1-1; CDR3nt: TGCAGCGCCTACGGAGACAGGGCTAGCACTGAAGCTTTCTTT; CDR3aa: CSAYGDRASTEAFF
d_gene: TRBD1; len: 14; abundance: .; v_gene: TRBV27; j_gene: TRBJ1-6; CDR3nt: TGTGCCAGCAGTCGGGGACAGGGGAATTCACCCCTCCACTTT; CDR3aa: CASSRGQGNSPLHF
d_gene: TRBD2; len: 17; abundance: .; v_gene: TRBV5-1; j_gene: TRBJ2-5; CDR3nt: TGCGCCAGCAGCTTGACAACTAGCGGGGGGTCCCAAGAGACCCAGTACTTC; CDR3aa: CASSLTTSGGSQETQYF
d_gene: .; len: 12; abundance: .; v_gene: TRBV30; j_gene: TRBJ2-1; CDR3nt: TGTGCCTGGAGTGTTACAGAAATTGAGCAGTTCTTC; CDR3aa: CAWSVTEIEQFF
d_gene: TRBD2; len: 16; abundance: once; v_gene: TRBV4-2; j_gene: TRBJ2-3; CDR3nt: TGTGCCAGCAGCCAAGTCTCCCGTAGCGGGGAGGATACGCAGTATTTT; CDR3aa: CASSQVSRSGEDTQYF
d_gene: TRBD2; len: 14; abundance: .; v_gene: TRBV5-1; j_gene: TRBJ2-5; CDR3nt: TGCGCCAGCATGATAACGGGGGGGCCAGAGACCCAGTACTTC; CDR3aa: CASMITGGPETQYF
d_gene: TRBD2; len: 14; abundance: once; v_gene: TRBV19; j_gene: TRBJ2-1; CDR3nt: TGTGCCAGTAGTACTAGCGGGATAAAAGGCGAGCAGTTCTTC; CDR3aa: CASSTSGIKGEQFF
d_gene: .; len: 13; abundance: .; v_gene: TRBV30; j_gene: TRBJ2-2; CDR3nt: TGTGCCTGGAAAACGCTAACCACCGGGGAGCTGTTTTTT; CDR3aa: CAWKTLTTGELFF
d_gene: .; len: 14; abundance: once; v_gene: TRBV7-9; j_gene: TRBJ2-2; CDR3nt: TGTGCCAGTGCTGTTAGCGGAGACACCGGGGAGCTGTTTTTT; CDR3aa: CASAVSGDTGELFF
d_gene: .; len: 13; abundance: .; v_gene: TRBV12-3/TRBV12-4; j_gene: TRBJ2-7; CDR3nt: TGTGCCAGCCGGCCCTGGGGGGTCAACGAGCAGTACTTC; CDR3aa: CASRPWGVNEQYF
d_gene: .; len: 14; abundance: .; v_gene: TRBV11-3; j_gene: TRBJ1-2; CDR3nt: TGTGCCAGCAGCTTCTTGGGGCAGCACTATGGCTACACCTTC; CDR3aa: CASSFLGQHYGYTF
d_gene: TRBD1; len: 15; abundance: .; v_gene: TRBV14; j_gene: TRBJ1-1; CDR3nt: TGTGCCAGCAGCCGAGACAGGGGATTTGGCACTGAAGCTTTCTTT; CDR3aa: CASSRDRGFGTEAFF
d_gene: .; len: 13; abundance: .; v_gene: TRBV12-3/TRBV12-4; j_gene: TRBJ2-1; CDR3nt: TGTGCCAGCAGTTCCGGGAACCGCAATGAGCAGTTCTTC; CDR3aa: CASSSGNRNEQFF
d_gene: TRBD1; len: 15; abundance: .; v_gene: TRBV9; j_gene: TRBJ2-1; CDR3nt: TGTGCCAGCAGCGCACGGACAGGGGCCGACAATGAGCAGTTCTTC; CDR3aa: CASSARTGADNEQFF
d_gene: TRBD1; len: 15; abundance: few; v_gene: TRBV5-1; j_gene: TRBJ1-1; CDR3nt: TGCGCCAGCAGCTTGGTTGGGGACAGGGGCACTGAAGCTTTCTTT; CDR3aa: CASSLVGDRGTEAFF
d_gene: .; len: 15; abundance: .; v_gene: TRBV7-9; j_gene: TRBJ2-1; CDR3nt: TGTGCCAGCAGCCCCCCGGGTCAGGGGGGAAATGAGCAGTTCTTC; CDR3aa: CASSPPGQGGNEQFF
d_gene: .; len: 13; abundance: .; v_gene: TRBV5-6; j_gene: TRBJ2-3; CDR3nt: TGTGCCAGCAGCTTGTATGGCACAGATACGCAGTATTTT; CDR3aa: CASSLYGTDTQYF
d_gene: .; len: 14; abundance: .; v_gene: TRBV29-1; j_gene: TRBJ1-2; CDR3nt: TGCAGCGTTGAAGACCGGACAGCGACCTATGGCTACACCTTC; CDR3aa: CSVEDRTATYGYTF
d_gene: .; len: 16; abundance: .; v_gene: TRBV3-1/TRBV3-2; j_gene: TRBJ2-7; CDR3nt: TGTGCCAGCAGCCAAGAGGCCGGGGTGGGCTCCTACGAGCAGTACTTC; CDR3aa: CASSQEAGVGSYEQYF
d_gene: .; len: 17; abundance: .; v_gene: TRBV15; j_gene: TRBJ1-1; CDR3nt: TGTGCCACCAGCAGAGGGGGCCCAGGGCGGGAGAACACTGAAGCTTTCTTT; CDR3aa: CATSRGGPGRENTEAFF
d_gene: TRBD2; len: 16; abundance: .; v_gene: TRBV18; j_gene: TRBJ2-7; CDR3nt: TGTGCCAGCTCACGGGATACTAGCGGGGGGTCCTACGAGCAGTACTTC; CDR3aa: CASSRDTSGGSYEQYF